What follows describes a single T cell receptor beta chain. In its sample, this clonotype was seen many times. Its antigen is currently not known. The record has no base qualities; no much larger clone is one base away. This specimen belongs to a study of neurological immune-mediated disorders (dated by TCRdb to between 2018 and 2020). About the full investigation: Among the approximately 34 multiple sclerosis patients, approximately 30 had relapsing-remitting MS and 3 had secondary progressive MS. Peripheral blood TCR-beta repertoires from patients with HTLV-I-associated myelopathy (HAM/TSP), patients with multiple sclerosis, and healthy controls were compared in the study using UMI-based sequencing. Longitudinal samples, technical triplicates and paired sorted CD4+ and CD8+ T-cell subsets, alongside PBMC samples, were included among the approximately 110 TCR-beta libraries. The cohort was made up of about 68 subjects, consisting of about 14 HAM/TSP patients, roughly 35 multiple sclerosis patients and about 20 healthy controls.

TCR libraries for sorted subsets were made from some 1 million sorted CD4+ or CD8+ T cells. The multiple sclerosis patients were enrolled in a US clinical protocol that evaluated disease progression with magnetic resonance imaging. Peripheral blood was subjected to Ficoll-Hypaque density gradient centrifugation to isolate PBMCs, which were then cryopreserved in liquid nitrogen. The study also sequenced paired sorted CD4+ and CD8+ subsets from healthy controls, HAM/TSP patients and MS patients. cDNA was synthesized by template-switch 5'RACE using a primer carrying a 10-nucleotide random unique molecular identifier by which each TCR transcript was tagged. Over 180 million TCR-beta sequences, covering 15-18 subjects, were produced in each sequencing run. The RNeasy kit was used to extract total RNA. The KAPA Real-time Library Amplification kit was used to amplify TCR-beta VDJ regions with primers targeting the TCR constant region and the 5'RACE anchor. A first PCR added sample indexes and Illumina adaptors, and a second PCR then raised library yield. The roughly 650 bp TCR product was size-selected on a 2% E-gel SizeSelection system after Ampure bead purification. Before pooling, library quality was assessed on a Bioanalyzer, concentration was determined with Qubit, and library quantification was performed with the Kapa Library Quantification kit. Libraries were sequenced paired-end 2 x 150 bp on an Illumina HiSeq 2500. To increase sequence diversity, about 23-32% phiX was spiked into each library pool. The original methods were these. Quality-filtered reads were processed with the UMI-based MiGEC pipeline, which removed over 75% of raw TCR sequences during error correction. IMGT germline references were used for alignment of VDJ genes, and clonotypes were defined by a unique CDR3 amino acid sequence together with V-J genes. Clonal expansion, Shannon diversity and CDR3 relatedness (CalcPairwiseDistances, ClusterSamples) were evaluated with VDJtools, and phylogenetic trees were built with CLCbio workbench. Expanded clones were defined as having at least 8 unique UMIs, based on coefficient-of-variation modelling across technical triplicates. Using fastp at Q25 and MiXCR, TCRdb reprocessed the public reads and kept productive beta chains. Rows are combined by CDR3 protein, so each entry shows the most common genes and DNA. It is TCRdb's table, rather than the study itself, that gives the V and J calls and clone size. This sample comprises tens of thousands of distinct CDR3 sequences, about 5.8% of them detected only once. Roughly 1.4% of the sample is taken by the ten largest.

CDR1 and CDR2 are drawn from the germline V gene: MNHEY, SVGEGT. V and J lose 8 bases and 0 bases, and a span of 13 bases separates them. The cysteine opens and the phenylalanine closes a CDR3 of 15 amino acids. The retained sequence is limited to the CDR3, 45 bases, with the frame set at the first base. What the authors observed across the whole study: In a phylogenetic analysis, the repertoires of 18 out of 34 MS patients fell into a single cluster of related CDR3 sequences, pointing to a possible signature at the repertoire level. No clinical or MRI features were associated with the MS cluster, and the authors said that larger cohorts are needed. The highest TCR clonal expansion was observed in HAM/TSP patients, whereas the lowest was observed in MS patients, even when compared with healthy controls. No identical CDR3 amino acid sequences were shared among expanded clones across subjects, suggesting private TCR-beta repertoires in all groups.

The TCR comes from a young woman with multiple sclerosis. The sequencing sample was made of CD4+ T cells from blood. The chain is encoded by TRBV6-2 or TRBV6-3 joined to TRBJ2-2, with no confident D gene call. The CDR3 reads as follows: CASALAIANTGELFF. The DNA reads TGTGCCAGCGCCCTCGCCATTGCGAACACCGGGGAGCTGTTTTTT.